Listed here are 18 T cell receptor beta chains from one sample, sequenced in a study of blood T cell repertoires in COVID-19. The method was immunoSEQ multiplex PCR; TCRdb's version includes in-frame clones alone and lacks a portion of them. In the table there are 290,000 or so clones, around nine tenths of which are singletons. Specimen: peripheral blood. These receptors came from a man between 65 and 79 years old with acute or convalescent COVID-19.

The J gene is TRBJ2-3, the V gene TRBV5-1, with 7 bases lining up with TRBD1. The CDR3 loop spans 14 amino acids. Germline trimming cut 4 bases from V and 7 bases from J; bases unmatched to any gene: 9. CDR1 is SGHRS, CDR2 YFSETQ, per germline. The CDR3 DNA sequence: TGCGCCAGCAGCATCAGACAGGGCTCAAATACGCAGTATTTT. It codes for CASSIRQGSNTQYF.

The J gene is TRBJ2-5, the V gene TRBV5-1; 12 nucleotides agree with TRBD1. Germline lookup yields CDR1 SGHRS and CDR2 YFSETQ. The CDR3 loop spans 16 amino acids. J gave up 4 bases and V 2 bases, and 6 bases lay outside the gene matches. In DNA form, the CDR3 reads TGCGCCAGCAGCTTCTCGGGACAGGGGGCGTCAGAGACCCAGTACTTC. Its translation: CASSFSGQGASETQYF.

The V call is TRBV14, the J call TRBJ2-3, with 9 bases matching TRBD2. Trimming cost V 0 bases and J 4 bases; bases outside gene matches: 5. This CDR3 contains 16 residues. Per germline, CDR1 SGHDN and CDR2 FVKESK. The CDR3 DNA follows: TGTGCCAGCAGCCAAGATAGCGGGAGTTGGCCAGATACGCAGTATTTT. Translating gives CASSQDSGSWPDTQYF.

The chain carries TRBV4-2 and TRBJ1-1; D is unclear. The CDR3 spans 14 residues. Trimming pared 4 bases from V and 8 bases from J, leaving 17 bases between. Germline-derived CDR1 and CDR2 are LGHNA and YNFKEQ. In DNA, the CDR3 is TGTGCCAGCAGCCCTGACCCAGGTACGGCCGAAGCTTTCTTT. Amino acids: CASSPDPGTAEAFF.

V gene TRBV2 combines with J gene TRBJ1-5; 7 nucleotides align to TRBD1. Germline V CDR1 and CDR2: SNHLY, FYNNEI. The V segment lost 7 bases and the J segment 3 bases; nucleotides outside the gene matches: 6. The CDR3 contains 14 residues. CDR3 sequence: CASKIQGSNQPQHF. DNA for the CDR3: TGTGCCAGCAAAATACAGGGGTCCAATCAGCCCCAGCATTTT. Filled out from reference TRBV2 and TRBJ1-5, the complete variable domain reads EPEVTQTPSHQVTQMGQEVILRCVPISNHLYFYWYRQILGQKVEFLVSFYNNEISEKSEIFDDQFSVERPDGSNFTLKIRSTKLEDSAMYFCASKIQGSNQPQHFGDGTRLSIL.

The V call is TRBV6-2 or TRBV6-3, the J call TRBJ2-7; D remains unclear. The ends were cut back, 0 bases at V and 4 bases at J, with 13 bases in the middle. This CDR3 contains 15 residues. CDR1 MNHEY and CDR2 SVGEGT come from the germline V gene. As DNA, the CDR3 is TGTGCCAGCAGTTACTCGATCCCAACCAGTTACGAGCAGTACTTC. It encodes CASSYSIPTSYEQYF.

This clone was detected only a few times. The rearrangement uses TRBV20-1 and TRBJ2-1, with unresolved D. The CDR3 length is 10 residues. The V end lost 5 bases, the J end lost 4 bases, and 3 bases lay between the germline ends. Germline assignment: CDR1 DFQATT and CDR2 SNEGSKA (reference sequence). The CDR3 spells CSAAYNEQFF. The CDR3 region has the DNA TGCAGTGCTGCGTACAATGAGCAGTTCTTC.

The rearrangement joins TRBV2 to TRBJ1-1, with D maybe TRBD1 (6 bases). The V and J ends lost 1 base and 3 bases respectively, with 12 bases between them. Germline CDR1 and CDR2: SNHLY and FYNNEI. This CDR3 has 15 residues. This CDR3 is CASSEDPQGYTEAFF. The CDR3 nucleotides are TGTGCCAGCAGTGAAGACCCACAGGGCTACACTGAAGCTTTCTTT.

This chain uses TRBV9 with TRBJ2-3; 11 nucleotides match TRBD2. The CDR3 contains 15 residues. The V gene end was trimmed by 4 bases and the J gene end by 6 bases; junction bases not matched to a gene: 7. Germline V gives CDR1 SGDLS, CDR2 YYNGEE. CDR3 nucleotides: TGTGCCAGCAGCAAGCTAGCGGGAGGATCGGATACGCAGTATTTT. Its protein product is CASSKLAGGSDTQYF.

The V gene is TRBV28, the J gene TRBJ1-5; the match to TRBD1 covers 9 bases. This CDR3 contains 13 residues. V was clipped by 6 bases and J by 4 bases; unmatched bases: 1. Germline-derived CDR1 and CDR2 are MDHEN and SYDVKM. The CDR3 sequence: CASRGTGNQPQHF. The DNA of the CDR3 is TGTGCCAGCAGGGGGACAGGGAATCAGCCCCAGCATTTT.

This clone was detected once. The rearrangement links TRBV5-1 to TRBJ2-7; TRBD2 aligns across 10 bases. This CDR3 is 14 amino acids long. CDR1 SGHRS and CDR2 YFSETQ come from the germline V gene. V lost 2 bases, J lost 3 bases, and 2 bases stayed unmatched. The CDR3 sequence: CASSFWTSGYEQYF. The CDR3 DNA follows: TGCGCCAGCAGCTTTTGGACTAGCGGCTACGAGCAGTACTTC.

The V and J genes are TRBV12-3 or TRBV12-4 and TRBJ2-2; TRBD2 might be the D (5 bases). This CDR3 is 12 amino acids long. V was clipped by 8 bases and J by 4 bases, with 8 bases between them. The CDR3 loop reads CASYGGTGELFF. DNA for the CDR3: TGTGCCAGCTACGGAGGCACCGGGGAGCTGTTTTTT.

This clone was counted a single time. This rearrangement joins TRBV28 to TRBJ2-7; 8 bases are shared with TRBD2. V shed 4 bases, J shed 2 bases, and the junction held 7 bases outside the gene matches. This CDR3 is 15 amino acids long. Per germline, CDR1 MDHEN and CDR2 SYDVKM. CDR3 residues: CASSSREGGAYEQYF. The CDR3 coding sequence is TGTGCCAGCAGTTCCCGGGAGGGGGGGGCCTACGAGCAGTACTTC.

The chain links TRBV5-4 to TRBJ1-6; 8 nucleotides match TRBD1. The V gene end was trimmed by 4 bases and the J gene end by 9 bases; junction bases not matched to a gene: 9. CDR1 and CDR2 (germline): SGHNT, YYREEE (reference sequence). CDR3 length equals 15 residues. For the CDR3, the DNA is TGTGCCAGCAGCAATGACAGGGGAGAAGTTTCACCCCTCCACTTT. Amino acids: CASSNDRGEVSPLHF.

This clone appeared a few times. V is TRBV6-2 or TRBV6-3 and J is TRBJ1-1; 7 bases fit TRBD1. The germline gives CDR1 MNHEY, CDR2 SVGEGT. The ends lost 4 bases at V and 6 bases at J; junction bases unmatched: 11. This CDR3 is built from 15 residues. The chain's CDR3 is CASSFLEGARPEAFF. The CDR3 region has the DNA TGTGCCAGCAGTTTCCTAGAGGGGGCCCGACCTGAAGCTTTCTTT.

The CDR3 nucleotides are TGCGCCAGCAGCATAGACTCATACTCCTACGAGCAGTACTTC. Its protein product is CASSIDSYSYEQYF. The chain uses TRBV5-1 and TRBJ2-7, with unresolved D. CDR1 is SGHRS and CDR2 is YFSETQ in the germline V gene. The CDR3 runs 14 residues. V lost 4 bases to trimming and J lost 0 bases, with 11 bases between them. Complete variable domain (other parts from reference TRBV5-1 and TRBJ2-7): KAGVTQTPRYLIKTRGQQVTLSCSPISGHRSVSWYQQTPGQGLQFLFEYFSETQRNKGNFPGRFSGRQFSNSRSEMNVSTLELGDSALYLCASSIDSYSYEQYFGPGTRLTVT.

This chain uses TRBV6-2 or TRBV6-3 with TRBJ2-7; 14 nucleotides match TRBD2. The CDR3 covers 17 residues. From germline, CDR1 is MNHEY and CDR2 SVGEGT. Trimming removed 5 bases from V and 2 bases from J; junction bases left unmatched: 8. The CDR3 nucleotides read TGTGCCAGCAGTCCCGGGACTAGCGGGAGTGGGACCTACGAGCAGTACTTC. Protein sequence: CASSPGTSGSGTYEQYF.

The chain couples TRBV7-2 to TRBJ2-3, with 8 bases aligning to TRBD1. There are 15 residues in the CDR3. V shed 3 bases, J shed 3 bases, and the junction held 5 bases outside the gene matches. CDR1 is SGHTA, CDR2 FQGNSA, per germline. In DNA, the CDR3 is TGTGCCAGCAGCTTTCACCAGGGGGCTACAGATACGCAGTATTTT. It translates to CASSFHQGATDTQYF.